This T cell receptor beta chain derives from a study of T cell responses to AZD1222 COVID-19 vaccine (dated by TCRdb to the early 2020s). Regarding the complete study: AZD1222 recipients given second doses at about 4 weeks or at about 12 weeks were pooled, since spike-specific TCR depth and breadth were not found to differ between the two schedules. TCR sequencing was performed for 230 to 250 trial participants, of whom about 200 were given two doses of AZD1222 and around 25 were given two doses of MenACWY control vaccine. Trial participants were enrolled by age into 18-55, 56-69 and 70-plus year subgroups, with about 150, 28 and 57 TCR-sequenced participants respectively.

Comments on this clone: Its antigen has not been determined. No much larger clonotype is one base removed from it; base qualities were not supplied.

In the paper's terms, the time point label means: baseline before first vaccination. Vaccinee samples were obtained from the UK trials COV001 and COV002, which included a single-blind randomized controlled phase 2/3 trial of AZD1222 (ChAdOx1 nCoV-19) in healthy adults. Trial participant PBMC samples were collected at day 0 and day 28 after the second dose for TCRbeta chain sequencing. The CDR3 sequence holds 15 residues, the cysteine and phenylalanine included. Of the read, only the CDR3 DNA is kept; its 45 bases are in frame from base 1. Deletion took 5 bases off V and 4 bases off J, with a span of 14 bases between the germline ends. The germline V gene encodes CDR1 LNHDA and CDR2 SQIVND (reference sequence). The CDR3 regions of human TCRbeta chains were analyzed by immunosequencing. In the paper's pipeline: Repertoire TCRs were checked for matches against a reference library of SARS-CoV-2-specific TCRs that had been generated using the MIRA antigen-specificity platform. Breadth was defined as the fraction of unique TCRs that were SARS-CoV-2-associated, and depth was defined as the fraction of total T cells that were SARS-CoV-2-associated. Using the MIRA data, each spike-specific TCR was mapped to the spike region that the TCR reacts to and placed in a CD4 or CD8 class. Log10-transformed breadth and depth values were compared by one-way ANOVA with Sidak's multiple comparisons tests. As stored in TCRdb, this immuneACCESS dataset retains in-frame rearrangements with V and J assigned. A fraction of the clones does not appear; measured against another copy, unresolved V genes explain less than half of the discrepancy, and the remainder lacks a known reason. V and J calls and clone size are as listed in that table; D and trimming were resolved from the DNA. Counted in this sample were some 150,000 clones; 94% of them appeared once. Roughly 1.2% of the sample lies in the top ten.

The full study reports these points: The 56-69-year group was small, and its depth increase did not reach significance, likely because of low power. The whole spike protein was spanned by vaccine-associated CD4 TCRs, and dominant responses were seen in regions 160-218 and 743-854. A significant rise in spike-specific TCR breadth and depth was observed after two AZD1222 doses relative to day 0 and relative to MenACWY recipients. Because no day 14 peak-response samples were available, repertoires were characterized only after the peak T cell response. Participants were mostly white British and included more females than males, and it was suggested by the authors that clonal diversity may have been underestimated. Conclusions about previously exposed vaccinees are limited, since just a handful of AZD1222 recipients were seropositive for SARS-CoV-2 at baseline. Reportedly, almost half of the unique spike-specific TCRs recognized epitopes lying outside the regions that are mutated in the B.1.351 and B.1.1.7 variants.

The V and J segments used are TRBV19 and TRBJ2-2; TRBD2 could be the D gene, as 5 bases match. This receptor was obtained from an adult in good health. The sample here was peripheral blood, taken on day 0 of AZD1222 vaccination. The CDR3 corresponds to CASSPLAGITGELFF. The nucleotides read TGTGCCAGTAGTCCCCTGGCGGGTATCACCGGGGAGCTGTTTTTT.